This T cell receptor (beta chain) was captured by sequencing in a study of cytomegalovirus exposure and HLA in healthy donors. Use of 60 Vbeta and 13 Jbeta primers characterized the PCR. Methods used by the authors: About 11 million of the about 80 million unique TCR beta chains counted in a later analysis were shared. The method was immunoSEQ multiplex PCR; TCRdb's version includes in-frame clones alone and lacks a portion of them. V and J calls and clone size come straight from that table; D and trimming were deduced from the DNA. Its clone listing holds around 53,000 clones. Findings of the study overall: In a later analysis, compared with equally common non-associated chains, HLA-associated beta chains were more expanded.

The V gene lost 1 base and the J gene lost 5 bases, with 15 bases spanning the gap. In germline, CDR1 is SGHNT, CDR2 YENEEA. This CDR3 comprises 15 residues. About this clone: Its matching antigen is unknown.

This receptor was identified in a woman aged 30 to 39 in good health and CMV-seropositive. The chain employs TRBV11-3 and TRBJ2-7, with D tentatively TRBD2 (5 bases). The sequenced sample was PBMCs. Here the CDR3 DNA reads TGTGCCAGCAGCTTAGCTTTGGGGAGAAAAAACGAGCAGTACTTC. Its protein is CASSLALGRKNEQYF.